These 27 T cell receptor beta chains share one sample of origin, sequenced in a study of PD-1 blockade in classical Hodgkin lymphoma. Using immunoSEQ multiplex PCR, the repertoire was profiled, and TCRdb retains in-frame clones only, with some absent. The sample comprises about 32,000 clones, around 90% of which are singletons, and 1% to 1.5% rests with the top ten. Time point in this sample: newly diagnosed, previously untreated cHL patient sample. Negative magnetic selection isolated CD4+ T cells from thawed PBMCs. The sequenced sample consisted of CD4+ T cells from blood. These TCRs come from a human donor with classical Hodgkin lymphoma.

V gene TRBV2 combines with J gene TRBJ2-1; the D is unclear. This CDR3 is 14 amino acids long. CDR1 is SNHLY, CDR2 FYNNEI, per germline. The germline V and J ends were trimmed by 9 bases and 0 bases, with 12 bases remaining between them. The CDR3 DNA follows: TGTGCCAGATCCATTGGTAGCTCCTACAATGAGCAGTTCTTC. It yields the protein CARSIGSSYNEQFF.

V is TRBV15 and J is TRBJ2-6; TRBD2 matches 13 bases. The CDR3 is made up of 20 amino acids. CDR1 and CDR2 (germline): LNHNV, YYDKDF (reference sequence). Trimming removed 2 bases from V and 3 bases from J; junction bases left unmatched: 10. The CDR3 region is CATSRRRTSGRIGGANVLTF. Here the CDR3 DNA reads TGTGCCACCAGCAGACGCAGGACTAGCGGGAGAATTGGTGGGGCCAACGTCCTGACTTTC. The variable domain in full, completed from reference TRBV15 and TRBJ2-6, reads DAMVIQNPRYQVTQFGKPVTLSCSQTLNHNVMYWYQQKSSQAPKLLFHYYDKDFNNEADTPDNFQSRRPNTSFCFLDIRSPGLGDTAMYLCATSRRRTSGRIGGANVLTFGAGSRLTVL.

The chain uses TRBV12-5 and TRBJ2-1; 9 nucleotides align to TRBD1. The CDR3 loop spans 18 amino acids. V trimming: 2 bases; J trimming: 2 bases; junction bases outside the gene matches: 10. CDR1 is LGHNT and CDR2 is FRNRAP in the germline V gene. CDR3 protein: CASGLPGPDRGAYNEQFF. The CDR3 DNA reads TGTGCTAGTGGTTTGCCGGGTCCTGACAGGGGGGCCTACAATGAGCAGTTCTTC.

The chain has TRBV15 and TRBJ2-2; 12 positions agree with TRBD2. V trimming: 0 bases; J trimming: 8 bases; junction bases outside the gene matches: 10. Germline CDR1 is LNHNV and CDR2 is YYDKDF (reference sequence). The CDR3 contains 18 residues. The CDR3 nucleotides are TGTGCCACCAGCAGAGACCGTAGGACTAGCGGGATAGTGGGGGAGCTGTTTTTT. This encodes CATSRDRRTSGIVGELFF.

The chain recombines TRBV5-1 with TRBJ2-7; no firm D call. This CDR3 spans 13 amino acids. Deletions cut 7 bases from V and 6 bases from J, with 17 bases between. From germline, CDR1 is SGHRS and CDR2 YFSETQ. The CDR3: CASGTTGLGEQYF. The CDR3 nucleotides are TGCGCCAGCGGAACGACGGGCCTCGGCGAGCAGTACTTC. Looking up the rest from reference TRBV5-1 and TRBJ2-7 gives the full variable domain: KAGVTQTPRYLIKTRGQQVTLSCSPISGHRSVSWYQQTPGQGLQFLFEYFSETQRNKGNFPGRFSGRQFSNSRSEMNVSTLELGDSALYLCASGTTGLGEQYFGPGTRLTVT.

V usage is TRBV27 and J usage is TRBJ2-1; no clear D. V was pared by 4 bases and J by 8 bases, with 6 bases between. The CDR3 sequence is 11 residues long. Germline CDR1 and CDR2: MNHEY and SMNVEV (reference sequence). CDR3 residues: CASSSFYEQFF. DNA of the CDR3: TGTGCCAGCAGTTCGTTCTATGAGCAGTTCTTC.

This clone has a single count. The genes are TRBV7-9 and TRBJ1-4; D is undetermined. This CDR3 has 14 residues. V was trimmed by 6 bases and J by 0 bases, leaving 8 bases between them. Germline CDR1 SEHNR, CDR2 FQNEAQ (reference sequence). For the CDR3, the DNA is TGTGCCAGCAGGAGCCGAGCAACTAATGAAAAACTGTTTTTT. Residues: CASRSRATNEKLFF.

The V gene is TRBV11-1, the J gene TRBJ2-1, with 11 bases lining up with TRBD1. Per germline, CDR1 SGHAT and CDR2 FQDESV (reference sequence). V lost 3 bases and J lost 4; bases outside the gene matches: 2. The CDR3 length is 15 residues. CDR3 DNA sequence: TGTGCCAGCAGCTTGGGACAGGGGGTTTACAATGAGCAGTTCTTC. It codes for CASSLGQGVYNEQFF. The whole variable domain, filled in from reference TRBV11-1 and TRBJ2-1, reads EAEVAQSPRYKITEKSQAVAFWCDPISGHATLYWYRQILGQGPELLVQFQDESVVDDSQLPKDRFSAERLKGVDSTLKIQPAELGDSAMYLCASSLGQGVYNEQFFGPGTRLTVL.

The chain recombines TRBV5-1 with TRBJ2-5; no definite D call. CDR1 and CDR2 from the germline V gene are SGHRS and YFSETQ. This CDR3 region has 14 residues. V lost 4 bases, J lost 3 bases, and 13 bases lay in between. The CDR3 loop is CASSKKVAEETQYF. CDR3 DNA sequence: TGCGCCAGCAGCAAGAAGGTCGCGGAAGAGACCCAGTACTTC. Drawing the rest from reference TRBV5-1 and TRBJ2-5, the complete variable domain is KAGVTQTPRYLIKTRGQQVTLSCSPISGHRSVSWYQQTPGQGLQFLFEYFSETQRNKGNFPGRFSGRQFSNSRSEMNVSTLELGDSALYLCASSKKVAEETQYFGPGTRLLVL.

J is TRBJ1-3 and V is TRBV6-1; TRBD1 is a possible D gene (6 bases). Trimming left V 8 bases short and J 0 bases short, with 11 bases between. The germline CDR1 and CDR2 sequences are MNHNS and SASEGT. The length of the CDR3 is 14 residues. This CDR3 is CASLQGSSGNTIYF. CDR3 in DNA: TGTGCCAGCCTACAGGGCAGCTCTGGAAACACCATATATTTT.

J is TRBJ2-5 and V is TRBV28; TRBD2 matches at 9 bases. The DNA end is a closer match to TRBJ2-7, so the J assignment may be wrong. The CDR3 spans 14 residues. The V gene's germline CDR1 is MDHEN and CDR2 SYDVKM. The CDR3 protein is CASSRLAESYEQYF. CDR3 DNA: TGTGCCAGCAGTAGACTAGCGGAATCCTACGAGCAGTACTTC.

This chain links TRBV2 with TRBJ1-1; D is ambiguous. CDR1 is SNHLY and CDR2 is FYNNEI in the germline V gene. V shed 8 bases and J shed 7 bases, with 11 bases lying between them. This CDR3 contains 11 residues. Here the CDR3 reads CASRSVLEAFF. CDR3 nucleotides: TGTGCCAGCCGGTCGGTGCTTGAAGCTTTCTTT.

The chain uses TRBV11-3 and TRBJ2-3, with D tentatively TRBD2 (6 bases). Germline values: CDR1 SGHNT, CDR2 YENEEA. Trimming took off 2 bases at V and 5 bases at J, with 8 bases between the two ends. The length of the CDR3 is 13 residues. The CDR3 loop is CASSLRGKDTQYF. The CDR3 DNA reads TGTGCCAGCAGCTTACGGGGGAAAGATACGCAGTATTTT.

This sequence joins TRBV2 and TRBJ2-3, with D perhaps assigned TRBD1 or TRBD2 (5 bases each). CDR1 and CDR2 from the germline V gene are SNHLY and FYNNEI. CDR3 length: 15 residues. Trimming shortened V by 6 bases and J by 2 bases, and 15 bases separated the two germline ends. The CDR3 loop reads CASSPGTVTTDTQYF. Written as DNA, the CDR3 is TGTGCCAGCAGCCCCGGGACGGTTACCACAGATACGCAGTATTTT.

The chain recombines TRBV15 with TRBJ2-7, with a possible D match to TRBD1 (5 bases). This CDR3 is built from 13 residues. V lost 0 bases, J lost 5 bases, and 8 bases lay in between. The V gene's germline CDR1 is LNHNV and CDR2 YYDKDF (reference sequence). In DNA, the CDR3 is TGTGCCACCAGCAGAGATCAAGGGGACGAGCAGTACTTC. It yields the protein CATSRDQGDEQYF.

V usage is TRBV28 and J usage is TRBJ2-3; TRBD1 might be the D (6 bases). Between the trimmed V and J ends, which lost 2 bases and 7 bases, there was a span of 13 bases. The CDR3 sequence is 14 residues long. From germline, CDR1 is MDHEN and CDR2 SYDVKM. The CDR3 nucleotides read TGTGCCAGCAGTTTAGGGGGCCCGCCGTATACGCAGTATTTT. It encodes CASSLGGPPYTQYF.

This chain's CDR3 is CASSRQGGTGANVLTF. Written as DNA, the CDR3 is TGTGCCAGTAGTAGACAGGGTGGGACTGGGGCCAACGTCCTGACTTTC. This chain joins TRBV19 and TRBJ2-6; 7 nucleotides agree with TRBD1. The CDR3 is made up of 16 amino acids. V lost 4 bases, J lost 2 bases, and 5 bases stayed unmatched. Germline V gene lookup returns CDR1 LNHDA and CDR2 SQIVND (reference sequence). Combining the CDR3 with reference TRBV19 and TRBJ2-6 gives the whole variable domain DGGITQSPKYLFRKEGQNVTLSCEQNLNHDAMYWYRQDPGQGLRLIYYSQIVNDFQKGDIAEGYSVSREKKESFPLTVTSAQKNPTAFYLCASSRQGGTGANVLTFGAGSRLTVL.

The V and J genes are TRBV11-3 and TRBJ2-2, with 14 bases matching TRBD2. The V gene end was trimmed by 3 bases and the J gene end by 7 bases; junction bases not matched to a gene: 10. The germline CDR1 and CDR2 sequences are SGHNT and YENEEA. The CDR3 spans 18 residues. Here the CDR3 DNA reads TGTGCCAGCAGCTTCGGGACTAGCGGGAGTTCGCGGGTCGGGGAGCTGTTTTTT. Its translation: CASSFGTSGSSRVGELFF.

This sequence joins TRBV11-2 and TRBJ2-1, with 9 bases matching TRBD1. Germline lookup yields CDR1 SGHAT and CDR2 FQNNGV. This CDR3 is built from 15 residues. V shed 5 bases and J 7 bases; nucleotides not matched to a gene: 9. The CDR3 region has the DNA TGTGCCAGCAGCGACAGGGACAGGGTGAGAAATGAGCAGTTCTTC. Translated: CASSDRDRVRNEQFF.

The V gene is TRBV7-3, the J gene TRBJ2-7, with 9 positions matching TRBD2. In germline, CDR1 is SGHTA, CDR2 FQGTGA. With V trimmed by 3 bases and J by 7 bases, 10 bases remained unmatched. This CDR3 contains 15 residues. Here the CDR3 DNA reads TGTGCCAGCAGCTTGGATAGCGGGAGACTCGAGGAGCAGTACTTC. Its protein is CASSLDSGRLEEQYF.

The chain uses TRBV18 and TRBJ2-1; possible D gene TRBD2, 6 bases. CDR3 size: 17 residues. V lost 0 bases and J 5 bases, leaving 17 bases between the germline ends. Germline V gene lookup returns CDR1 KGHSH and CDR2 LQKENI. Here the CDR3 DNA reads TGTGCCAGCTCACCACCGTTACTCGGGGGAACTAACAATGAGCAGTTCTTC. This codes for CASSPPLLGGTNNEQFF.

The chain uses TRBV12-5 and TRBJ1-2; D might be TRBD1 (5 bases). The CDR3 runs to 15 residues. Looked up from germline, CDR1 is LGHNT and CDR2 is FRNRAP. Trimming stripped 1 base from V and 3 bases from J, with 12 bases between. The CDR3 DNA is TGTGCTAGTGGTTTGGGACCAGGGAGGTACTATGGCTACACCTTC. Protein sequence: CASGLGPGRYYGYTF.

This clone was recorded a few times. This sequence joins TRBV9 and TRBJ1-2; D uncertain. The V gene's germline CDR1 is SGDLS and CDR2 YYNGEE. The CDR3 has 15 residues. Trimming took off 0 bases at V and 4 bases at J, with 13 bases between the two ends. CDR3 loop: CASSVAESPIYGYTF. Here the CDR3 DNA reads TGTGCCAGCAGCGTAGCGGAGAGCCCAATCTATGGCTACACCTTC.

This chain joins TRBV4-1 and TRBJ2-7; the D gene could be TRBD1 or TRBD2 (5 bases each). Trimming left V 1 base short and J 6 bases short, with 16 bases between. CDR1 and CDR2 (germline): MGHRA, YSYEKL. The CDR3 length is 15 residues. CDR3 in amino acids: CASSQGSLLRGEQYF. CDR3 in DNA: TGCGCCAGCAGCCAAGGTTCTTTACTGAGGGGCGAGCAGTACTTC.

The chain links TRBV10-3 to TRBJ1-2; TRBD1 might be the D (5 bases). The CDR3 contains 15 residues. V lost 5 bases and J lost 10, with 23 bases in between. The germline CDR1 and CDR2 sequences are ENHRY and SYGVKD. CDR3 DNA: TGTGCCATCAGTCAAGACCCGGGGCAGCGAAAGGCCTACACCTTC. Translating gives CAISQDPGQRKAYTF.

This chain connects TRBV6-1 to TRBJ1-1; 10 positions match TRBD1. J lost 4 bases, V lost 6 bases, and 8 bases had no gene match. Germline CDR1 MNHNS, CDR2 SASEGT. This CDR3 is 15 amino acids long. The CDR3 spells CASSLMDRGATEAFF. CDR3 bases: TGTGCCAGCAGCCTTATGGACAGGGGGGCCACTGAAGCTTTCTTT.

This clone has only one observation. This chain uses TRBV27 with TRBJ2-4; 8 nucleotides agree with TRBD2. The CDR3 has 16 amino acids. V shed 5 bases, J shed 3 bases, and the junction held 9 bases outside the gene matches. Germline CDR1 MNHEY, CDR2 SMNVEV (reference sequence). The DNA of the CDR3 is TGTGCCAGCAGTCTCAACAGGGCGGGGGGCAAAAACATTCAGTACTTC. It specifies CASSLNRAGGKNIQYF.